Described below is a single T cell receptor beta chain sequence and its context. TCRdb itself ran the PCR reads through MiXCR, one entry per CDR3 protein. The profile covers more than 85,000 distinct CDR3 sequences, with less than 65% appearing a single time and approximately 10% taken by the ten largest. The CDR3 extends over 14 amino acids. CDR1 is LNHNV and CDR2 is YYDKDF in the germline V gene (reference sequence). The ends lost 3 bases at V and 4 bases at J; junction bases unmatched: 3. The record originates from a study of CDR3 diversity in severe acne. V gene TRBV15 combines with J gene TRBJ1-2, with 9 bases fitting TRBD1. The TCR sequence derives from a male donor with severe acne vulgaris. Sequenced material: blood. The CDR3 sequence is CATSSHRGPYGYTF. The DNA for the CDR3 is TGTGCCACCAGCAGTCACAGGGGGCCCTATGGCTACACCTTC.